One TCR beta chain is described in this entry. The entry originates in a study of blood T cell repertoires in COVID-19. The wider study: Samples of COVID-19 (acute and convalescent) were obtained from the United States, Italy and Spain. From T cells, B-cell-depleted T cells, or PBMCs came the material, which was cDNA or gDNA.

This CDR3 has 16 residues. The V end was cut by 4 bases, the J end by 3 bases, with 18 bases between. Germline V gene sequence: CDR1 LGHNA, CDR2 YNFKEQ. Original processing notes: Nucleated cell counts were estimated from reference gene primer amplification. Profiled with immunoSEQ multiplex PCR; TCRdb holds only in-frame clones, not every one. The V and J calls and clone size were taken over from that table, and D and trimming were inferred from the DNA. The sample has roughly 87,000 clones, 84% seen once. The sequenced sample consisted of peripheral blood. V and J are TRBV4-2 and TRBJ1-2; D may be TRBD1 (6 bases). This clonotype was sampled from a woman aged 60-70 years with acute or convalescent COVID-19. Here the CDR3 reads CASSPAGGQRDYGYTF. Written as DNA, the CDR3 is TGTGCCAGCAGCCCCGCGGGGGGGCAGAGAGACTATGGCTACACCTTC.